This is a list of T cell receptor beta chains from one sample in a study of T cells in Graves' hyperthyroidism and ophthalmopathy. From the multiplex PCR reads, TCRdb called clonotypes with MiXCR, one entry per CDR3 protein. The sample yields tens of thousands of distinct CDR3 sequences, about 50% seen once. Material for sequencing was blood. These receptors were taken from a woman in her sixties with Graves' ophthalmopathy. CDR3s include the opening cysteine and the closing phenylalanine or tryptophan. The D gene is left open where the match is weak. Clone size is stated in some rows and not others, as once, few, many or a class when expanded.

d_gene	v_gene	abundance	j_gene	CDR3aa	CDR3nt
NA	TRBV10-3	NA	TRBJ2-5	CAISEPDPGTQQEAQYF	TGTGCCATCAGTGAGCCTGATCCCGGGACACAACAAGAGGCCCAGTACTTC
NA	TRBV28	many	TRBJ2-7	CASSFIPQVPTYEQYF	TGTGCCAGCAGTTTTATTCCCCAGGTTCCCACCTACGAGCAGTACTTC
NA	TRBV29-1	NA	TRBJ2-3	CSVETADGTDTQYF	TGCAGCGTTGAAACAGCCGATGGCACAGATACGCAGTATTTT
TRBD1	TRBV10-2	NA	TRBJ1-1	CASSGTRTGTAFF	TGCGCCAGCAGTGGGACCCGGACAGGGACGGCTTTCTTT
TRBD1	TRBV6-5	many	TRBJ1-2	CASGQGESYGYTF	TGTGCCAGCGGACAGGGTGAATCCTATGGCTACACCTTC
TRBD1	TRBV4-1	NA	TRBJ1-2	CASSQDDRARGYTF	TGCGCCAGCAGCCAGGACGACAGGGCTCGGGGCTACACCTTC
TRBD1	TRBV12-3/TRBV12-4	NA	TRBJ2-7	CASSDQSGQGESYEQYF	TGTGCCAGCAGTGACCAATCGGGACAGGGGGAATCCTACGAGCAGTACTTC
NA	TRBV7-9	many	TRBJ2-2	CASSLSITGELFF	TGTGCCAGCAGCTTAAGCATTACCGGGGAGCTGTTTTTT
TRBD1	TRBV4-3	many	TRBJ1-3	CASSQNTGGSGNTIYF	TGCGCCAGCAGCCAAAATACAGGGGGCTCTGGAAACACCATATATTTT
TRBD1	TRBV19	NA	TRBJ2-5	CASSAGQGGMETQYF	TGTGCCAGTAGTGCCGGACAGGGGGGTATGGAGACCCAGTACTTC
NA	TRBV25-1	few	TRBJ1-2	CASSEGKGGGYGYTF	TGTGCCAGCAGTGAAGGTAAGGGTGGGGGCTATGGCTACACCTTC
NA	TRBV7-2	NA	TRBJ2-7	CASRSPRGTYEQYF	TGTGCCAGCAGATCACCAAGGGGTACCTACGAGCAGTACTTC
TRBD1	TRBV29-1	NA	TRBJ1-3	CRVLAGTGKGNTIYF	TGCCGCGTCCTCGCCGGGACAGGGAAAGGAAACACCATATATTTT
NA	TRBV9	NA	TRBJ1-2	CASSSRAGRSSGYGYTF	TGTGCCAGCAGCTCACGGGCAGGGCGCTCTTCGGGCTATGGCTACACCTTC
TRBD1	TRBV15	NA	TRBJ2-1	CATSRQGERANEQFF	TGTGCCACCAGCAGACAGGGGGAGAGGGCTAATGAGCAGTTCTTC
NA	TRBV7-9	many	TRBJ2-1	CASSLGWNEQFF	TGTGCCAGCAGCTTAGGTTGGAATGAGCAGTTCTTC
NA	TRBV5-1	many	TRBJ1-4	CASSLVRGVNEKLFF	TGCGCCAGCAGCCTGGTTCGGGGGGTTAATGAAAAACTGTTTTTT
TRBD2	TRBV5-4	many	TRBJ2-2	CASTPGKRGGVGELFF	TGTGCCAGCACCCCCGGGAAGCGGGGTGGGGTCGGGGAGCTGTTTTTT
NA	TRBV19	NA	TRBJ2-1	CASSVSRRVWGNEQFF	TGTGCCAGTAGTGTCTCAAGGAGGGTATGGGGTAATGAGCAGTTCTTC
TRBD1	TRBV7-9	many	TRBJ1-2	CASSLTGTGSGGYTF	TGTGCCAGCAGCTTAACCGGGACAGGTTCGGGAGGCTACACCTTC
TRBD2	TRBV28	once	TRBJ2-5	CASSEGDGRAQETQYF	TGTGCCAGCAGTGAAGGGGACGGGAGGGCCCAAGAGACCCAGTACTTC
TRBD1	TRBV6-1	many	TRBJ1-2	CASSERVGDSTF	TGTGCCAGCAGTGAACGAGTAGGGGACAGCACCTTC
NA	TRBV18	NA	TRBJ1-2	CASSPPGANTYGYTF	TGTGCCAGCTCACCACCGGGCGCTAACACCTATGGCTACACCTTC
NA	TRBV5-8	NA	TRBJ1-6	CASSFSTKNSPLHF	TGTGCCAGCAGCTTTTCGACCAAAAATTCACCCCTCCACTTT
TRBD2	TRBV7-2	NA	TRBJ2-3	CASSLGGLAGDTQYF	TGTGCCAGCAGCTTGGGGGGACTAGCGGGGGATACGCAGTATTTT
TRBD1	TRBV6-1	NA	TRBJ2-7	CASRPGTGAGEQYF	TGTGCCAGCAGACCCGGGACAGGCGCGGGGGAGCAGTACTTC
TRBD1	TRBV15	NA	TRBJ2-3	CATSGGEGQGKQYF	TGTGCCACCAGCGGGGGCGAGGGACAGGGAAAGCAGTATTTT
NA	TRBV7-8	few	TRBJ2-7	CASSLAGRNEQYF	TGTGCCAGCAGCTTAGCGGGCCGTAACGAGCAGTACTTC
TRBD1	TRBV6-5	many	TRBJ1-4	CASTRGGSDNEKLFF	TGTGCCAGCACCAGGGGGGGGTCGGATAATGAAAAACTGTTTTTT
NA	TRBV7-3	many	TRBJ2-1	CASSLNSQNEQFF	TGTGCCAGCAGCTTAAACTCCCAAAATGAGCAGTTCTTC
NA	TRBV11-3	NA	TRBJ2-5	CASSSDGAGTQYF	TGTGCCAGCAGCTCGGACGGGGCTGGGACCCAGTACTTC
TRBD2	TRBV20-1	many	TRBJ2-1	CSALTSGGSSGYNEQFF	TGCAGTGCTTTGACTAGCGGGGGGTCGTCGGGCTACAATGAGCAGTTCTTC
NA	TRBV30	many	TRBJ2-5	CAWIDGYQETQYF	TGTGCCTGGATAGATGGTTATCAAGAGACCCAGTACTTC
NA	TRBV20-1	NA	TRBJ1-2	CSAIPLDGVRGYTF	TGCAGTGCTATTCCCCTGGACGGCGTGAGGGGCTACACCTTC
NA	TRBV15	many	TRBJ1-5	CATNNRVSNQPQHF	TGTGCCACCAATAATAGGGTTAGCAATCAGCCCCAGCATTTT
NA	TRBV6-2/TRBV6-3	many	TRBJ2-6	CASSLIRGDGANVLTF	TGTGCCAGCAGTTTGATTAGGGGGGATGGGGCCAACGTCCTGACTTTC
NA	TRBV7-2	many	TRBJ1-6	CASSDYRGQIIHF	TGTGCCAGCAGCGATTACCGAGGACAAATTATCCACTTT
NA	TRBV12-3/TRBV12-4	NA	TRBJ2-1	CASSPVWDRQFF	TGTGCCAGCAGCCCCGTCTGGGATAGGCAGTTCTTC
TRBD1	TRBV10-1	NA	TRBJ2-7	CASSGRDRGDEQYF	TGCGCCAGCAGTGGACGGGACAGAGGGGACGAGCAGTACTTC
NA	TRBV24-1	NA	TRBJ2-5	CATSDSTTRETQYF	TGTGCCACCAGTGATTCGACCACAAGGGAGACCCAGTACTTC
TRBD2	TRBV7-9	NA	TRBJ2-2	CASSFRTSGELFF	TGTGCCAGCAGCTTCCGGACTAGCGGGGAGCTGTTTTTT
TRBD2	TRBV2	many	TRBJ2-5	CASSQRGETQYF	TGTGCCAGCAGCCAGCGGGGCGAGACCCAGTACTTC
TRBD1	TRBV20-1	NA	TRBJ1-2	CSAPRTGGGYNGYTF	TGCAGTGCCCCCCGCACAGGGGGCGGGTATAATGGCTACACCTTC
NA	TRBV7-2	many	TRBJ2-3	CASSLNVDTDTQYF	TGTGCCAGCAGCTTAAACGTGGACACAGATACGCAGTATTTT
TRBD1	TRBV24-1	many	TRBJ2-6	CATTESQGHGANVLTF	TGTGCCACCACCGAATCACAGGGGCATGGGGCCAACGTCCTGACTTTC
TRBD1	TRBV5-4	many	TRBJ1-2	CASSSGQAGTSYGYTF	TGTGCCAGCAGCTCTGGACAGGCCGGGACCTCTTATGGCTACACCTTC
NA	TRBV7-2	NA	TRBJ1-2	CASSLAGGYTF	TGTGCCAGCAGCTTAGCGGGGGGCTACACCTTC
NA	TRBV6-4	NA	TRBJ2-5	CASSEEGETQYF	TGTGCCAGCAGTGAGGAGGGAGAGACCCAGTACTTC
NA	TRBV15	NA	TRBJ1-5	CATSGRLAGGTDTQHF	TGTGCCACCAGCGGGAGACTAGCGGGAGGCACAGATACGCAGCATTTT
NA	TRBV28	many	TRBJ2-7	CASSLTVTYEQYF	TGTGCCAGCAGTCTGACAGTTACCTACGAGCAGTACTTC
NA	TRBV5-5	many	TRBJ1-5	CASSPGPPGNQPQHF	TGTGCCAGCAGCCCCGGACCTCCGGGCAATCAGCCCCAGCATTTT
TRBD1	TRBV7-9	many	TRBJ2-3	CASSLTGKDTQYF	TGTGCCAGCAGCTTGACAGGGAAAGATACGCAGTATTTT
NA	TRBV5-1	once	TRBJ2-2	CASSLETLDNTGELFF	TGCGCCAGCAGCTTGGAGACCTTAGATAACACCGGGGAGCTGTTTTTT
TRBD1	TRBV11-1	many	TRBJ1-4	CASSFGRGDEKLFF	TGTGCCAGCAGCTTCGGCAGGGGGGACGAAAAACTGTTTTTT
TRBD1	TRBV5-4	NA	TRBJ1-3	CASSLAQGGSGNTIYF	TGTGCCAGCAGCTTGGCCCAGGGGGGTTCGGGAAACACCATATATTTT
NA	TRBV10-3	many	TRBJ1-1	CAINSVQNTEAFF	TGTGCCATCAATTCGGTGCAGAACACTGAAGCTTTCTTT
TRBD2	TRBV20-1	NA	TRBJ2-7	CSATGGYEQYF	TGCAGTGCTACGGGGGGCTACGAGCAGTACTTC